The 5 T cell receptor beta chains below were found in one sample sequenced in a study of identical twins. TCRdb re-called the 5' RACE reads with MiXCR, one entry per CDR3 protein. The table shows 1,800,000 or so distinct CDR3 sequences, with about 31% occurring only once. The sequenced sample consisted of cord blood. The receptors here all came from a newborn girl in good health.

This rearrangement joins TRBV4-1 to TRBJ2-5; TRBD2 aligns across 8 bases. Germline values: CDR1 MGHRA, CDR2 YSYEKL. This CDR3 comprises 16 residues. The ends lost 0 bases at V and 6 bases at J; junction bases unmatched: 9. The CDR3 loop reads CASSQDLAGSQKTQYF. The CDR3 DNA follows: TGCGCCAGCAGCCAAGATCTAGCGGGTTCACAGAAGACCCAGTACTTC.

This clonotype was seen repeatedly, ten times or more. The gene calls are TRBV27 and TRBJ1-2; TRBD1 is a possible D gene (6 bases). Germline CDR1 is MNHEY and CDR2 is SMNVEV (reference sequence). Trimming removed 2 bases at V and 4 bases at J, with 14 bases between. The CDR3 sequence is 15 residues long. The CDR3 reads CASSLEGESLYGYTF. The CDR3 DNA reads TGTGCCAGCAGTTTAGAGGGGGAGTCTCTCTATGGCTACACCTTC.

The sample holds a few counts of this clonotype. The V and J genes are TRBV27 and TRBJ2-1; perhaps TRBD2 as D (5 bases). Germline assignment: CDR1 MNHEY and CDR2 SMNVEV (reference sequence). Trimming removed 2 bases at V and 4 bases at J, with 9 bases between. The CDR3 has 14 amino acids. The CDR3 here is CASSLTRLYNEQFF. The CDR3 DNA follows: TGTGCCAGCAGTTTAACTAGACTATACAATGAGCAGTTCTTC.

This clonotype was seen a few times. The chain recombines TRBV5-1 with TRBJ1-2; unclear D gene. V was clipped by 4 bases and J by 4 bases, with 14 bases between them. This CDR3 spans 14 amino acids. Germline CDR1 reads SGHRS; CDR2 reads YFSETQ. The CDR3 region has the DNA TGCGCCAGCAGCCCCTGGTCCGTGGGCTATGGCTACACCTTC. It translates to CASSPWSVGYGYTF.

This clonotype has more than one count but fewer than ten. This chain uses TRBV4-1 with TRBJ2-1, with 8 bases lining up with TRBD2. CDR3 length: 15 residues. The V segment lost 4 bases and the J segment 2 bases; nucleotides outside the gene matches: 4. Germline V lookup: CDR1 MGHRA, CDR2 YSYEKL. The CDR3 nucleotides are TGCGCCAGCAGCCCGACTAGCGACACCTACAATGAGCAGTTCTTC. It codes for CASSPTSDTYNEQFF.